This T cell receptor beta chain was captured in a study of T cell responses to AZD1222 COVID-19 vaccine. General study results and limits: At 160-218 and 743-854, vaccine-associated CD4 TCRs were dominant, and they spanned spike. Most donors were white British, females outnumbered males, and clonal diversity was possibly underestimated. Unmutated regions of variants are reportedly targeted by nearly half of spike-specific TCRs. Sampling captured repertoires only after the peak T cell response.

With respect to this clone: What it binds is not known.

The repertoire was sequenced with immunoSEQ multiplex PCR; TCRdb's copy has only in-frame clones and lacks some. In the table there are 20,000 or so clones, 81% of which are singletons. This CDR3 is built from 13 residues. CDR1 and CDR2 (germline): SNHLY, FYNNEI. The junction had 6 bases not matched to a gene; V was cut back by 4 bases and J by 9 bases. The receptor's source is an adult who received the AZD1222 COVID-19 vaccine. The rearrangement uses TRBV2 and TRBJ2-4, with TRBD2 identical over 7 bases. Sequencing used peripheral blood, obtained 28 days after the second AZD1222 dose. In DNA, the CDR3 is TGTGCCAGCAGTGCTGACACGGGAGGCATTCAGTACTTC. Its translation is CASSADTGGIQYF.